This TCR beta chain appears in the sequencing data of a study of beta chain features in type 1 diabetes. Study results and caveats: Insertions at VDJ junctions were less frequent in type 1 diabetes patients. These patients also deleted more nucleotides at the same junctions. The study found moderately but significantly shorter TCRB CDR3s in all four CD4+ subsets of Type 1 diabetes patients.

About this clone: Its antigen is currently unknown.

The study reverse transcribed the entire isolated RNA, so it sequenced expressed TCRB transcripts. This table comes from immunoSEQ multiplex PCR, and its TCRdb copy is limited to in-frame clones, with some not included. The sample contains around 690,000 clones, under 15% of which appear only once. Deletions cut 2 bases from V and 4 bases from J, with 14 bases between. The CDR3 is made up of 15 amino acids. Germline V CDR1 and CDR2: ENHRY, SYGVKD. The receptor was derived from a man aged 25-45 years with type 1 diabetes. This chain joins TRBV10-3 and TRBJ2-5; D perhaps matches TRBD1 (6 bases). Sequencing was done on a sample of naive CD4+ T cells from blood. CDR3 region: CAISEQTGRVETQYF. CDR3 DNA sequence: TGTGCCATCAGTGAGCAGACAGGACGAGTAGAGACCCAGTACTTC.